The count of the clone carrying this T cell receptor (beta chain) is one. The conserved phenylalanine or tryptophan normally closing the CDR3 is absent here, so this likely arose from a read error. It is unclear where the CDR3 begins or ends on the DNA, so no DNA is shown, and the CDR3 is as TCRdb lists it. This sample is part of a study of tumor-infiltrating lymphocytes in primary liver carcinoma. Total RNA and DNA came together from approximately 20-30 mg of bulk tissue without cell sorting. TCR beta cDNA was reverse-transcribed from around 0.55 ug of total RNA. The reaction used a constant-region primer and ProtoScript II reverse transcriptase. Employing slightly modified ARM-PCR, three nested multiplex PCR rounds were run, and these gave rise to the TCR beta libraries. TRBV1-TRBV30 forward primers paired with a C-beta reverse primer drove the first two PCR rounds, approximately 11 cycles each. One entry per CDR3 protein results from TCRdb running MiXCR on the multiplex PCR reads. Here the sample spans roughly 30,000 distinct CDR3 sequences, 76% being singletons.

Germline V gives CDR1 SGHAT, CDR2 FQNNGV. The CDR3 length is 17 residues, termini included. Sequencing was done on a sample of liver tumor tissue from sampling region 5. Subset defined: tumor region T5, tumor centre. This sequence was found in a middle-aged man with primary liver carcinoma and hepatitis B virus infection. The chain links TRBV11-2 to TRBJ2-6. The CDR3: CASSFFLWHTGANVLIL.